This T cell receptor (beta chain) was identified during a study of blood T cell repertoires in COVID-19. The wider study: PBMCs, B-cell-depleted T cells, or T cells were the source of the cDNA or gDNA that made up the material.

In the authors' workflow: Researchers report that nucleated cell counts were estimated from reference gene primer amplification. Generated by immunoSEQ multiplex PCR, the TCRdb table keeps only in-frame clones and is missing some. The V and J calls and the clone size are those of that table, but D and trimming were determined from the DNA. The sample carries some 150,000 clones, 80% recorded once. After removal of 4 bases from V and 10 bases from J, the junction contained 13 bases not matched to a gene. Germline V gives CDR1 SGDLS, CDR2 YYNGEE. CDR3 length: 15 amino acids. The receptor was isolated from a man aged 60 to 75 with acute or convalescent COVID-19. The sample comprised peripheral blood. This chain connects TRBV9 to TRBJ2-7; 11 bases map to TRBD2. The CDR3 DNA is TGTGCCAGCAGCCCAGGGGGTAGCGGGAGGGAGGCTCAGTACTTC. Translated: CASSPGGSGREAQYF.